A single sample gave rise to the 18 T cell receptor beta chains below, sequenced in a study of T cell responses to AZD1222 COVID-19 vaccine. The table came from immunoSEQ multiplex PCR; TCRdb's copy has only in-frame clones and leaves some out. The sample has 160,000 or so clones, around nine tenths seen once. Sample: peripheral blood, taken on day 0 of AZD1222 vaccination. The receptors originated from an adult in good health.

The chain has TRBV6-5 and TRBJ2-7; 7 bases match TRBD1. The germline V gene has CDR1 MNHEY and CDR2 SVGAGI. V lost 6 bases to trimming and J lost 2 bases; unmatched junction nucleotides: 10. This CDR3 contains 15 residues. CDR3 protein: CASSPGTVVPYEQYF. CDR3 DNA: TGTGCCAGCAGCCCCGGGACAGTGGTGCCCTACGAGCAGTACTTC.

The chain recombines TRBV5-1 with TRBJ2-3; a weak D match, TRBD1 (6 bases). Germline values: CDR1 SGHRS, CDR2 YFSETQ. The CDR3 has 13 residues. V was pared by 4 bases and J by 5 bases, with 11 bases between. The CDR3 region is CASSGDIQDTQYF. CDR3 bases: TGCGCCAGCAGCGGGGACATACAAGATACGCAGTATTTT. Variable domain in full (rest from reference TRBV5-1 and TRBJ2-3): KAGVTQTPRYLIKTRGQQVTLSCSPISGHRSVSWYQQTPGQGLQFLFEYFSETQRNKGNFPGRFSGRQFSNSRSEMNVSTLELGDSALYLCASSGDIQDTQYFGPGTRLTVL.

The chain couples TRBV19 to TRBJ2-3, with TRBD2 identical over 10 bases. Trimming at V came to 5 bases and at J to 0 bases, leaving 5 bases not matched to a gene. The germline gives CDR1 LNHDA, CDR2 SQIVND (reference sequence). CDR3 length: 16 amino acids. In DNA, the CDR3 is TGTGCCAGTAGTGGTATGACTAGCGGGAGCACAGATACGCAGTATTTT. This codes for CASSGMTSGSTDTQYF.

The chain recombines TRBV7-2 with TRBJ2-2; D unclear. CDR1 SGHTA and CDR2 FQGNSA come from the germline V gene. V lost 2 bases and J lost 2, with 6 bases in between. The CDR3 extends over 14 amino acids. CDR3 DNA: TGTGCCAGCAGCTTATTAAGCAACACCGGGGAGCTGTTTTTT. The encoded protein is CASSLLSNTGELFF.

The V call is TRBV5-6, the J call TRBJ1-2; a possible D gene is TRBD1 (5 bases). The V end lost 4 bases, the J end lost 4 bases, and 23 bases lay between the germline ends. Germline assignment: CDR1 SGHDT and CDR2 YYEEEE. The CDR3 is 17 residues long. CDR3 residues: CASSPRGVGLLSYGYTF. As DNA, the CDR3 is TGTGCCAGCAGCCCCCGCGGGGTGGGGCTCCTATCCTATGGCTACACCTTC.

The chain employs TRBV18 and TRBJ1-2; 9 nucleotides match TRBD1. Germline loops: CDR1 KGHSH, CDR2 LQKENI. Trimming at V came to 3 bases and at J to 3 bases, leaving 2 bases not matched to a gene. The CDR3 has 14 amino acids. CDR3 sequence (DNA): TGTGCCAGCTCACCGGACAGGGGTGACTATGGCTACACCTTC. Amino acids: CASSPDRGDYGYTF.

Here the CDR3 DNA reads TGTGCCAGCAGCCCCGGGGGGGTCTACGAGCAGTACTTC. It codes for CASSPGGVYEQYF. The chain links TRBV6-2 or TRBV6-3 to TRBJ2-7; 8 bases are a match to TRBD2. The trim removed 6 bases at V and 3 bases at J, leaving 4 bases unmatched. This CDR3 has 13 amino acids. Germline loops: CDR1 MNHEY, CDR2 SVGEGT.

The chain links TRBV4-1 to TRBJ2-2; D not resolved. V was cut by 0 bases and J by 3 bases, with 5 bases left in between. Germline loops: CDR1 MGHRA, CDR2 YSYEKL. This CDR3 is 14 amino acids long. Here the CDR3 reads CASSQEGYTGELFF. In nucleotides, the CDR3 is TGCGCCAGCAGCCAAGAAGGATACACCGGGGAGCTGTTTTTT.

The CDR3 region has the DNA TGTGCCAGCAGCCCCGGACTAGAGAAGACCCAGTACTTC. Its protein is CASSPGLEKTQYF. The chain joins TRBV14 to TRBJ2-5; TRBD2 aligns across 7 bases. The V gene end was trimmed by 4 bases and the J gene end by 6 bases; junction bases not matched to a gene: 5. The CDR3 is 13 residues long. Germline lookup yields CDR1 SGHDN and CDR2 FVKESK.

Only one count was recorded for this clone. This rearrangement joins TRBV27 to TRBJ1-6; a weak D match, TRBD1 (6 bases). Germline-derived CDR1 and CDR2 are MNHEY and SMNVEV (reference sequence). Trimming took off 6 bases at V and 7 bases at J, with 13 bases between the two ends. This CDR3 is built from 14 residues. As DNA, the CDR3 is TGTGCCAGCAGATCAACAGGGTGGAATTCACCCCTCCACTTT. Protein: CASRSTGWNSPLHF.

V gene TRBV15 combines with J gene TRBJ1-1; D call uncertain. V shed 0 bases and J shed 7 bases, with 9 bases lying between them. The CDR3 is 13 amino acids. The germline CDR1 and CDR2 sequences are LNHNV and YYDKDF (reference sequence). The CDR3 sequence is CATSRDAGFEAFF. CDR3 DNA: TGTGCCACCAGCAGAGATGCCGGGTTTGAAGCTTTCTTT.

The chain joins TRBV5-1 to TRBJ2-3; 10 nucleotides align to TRBD1. The CDR3 covers 15 residues. CDR1 SGHRS and CDR2 YFSETQ come from the germline V gene. V was pared by 3 bases and J by 6 bases, with 7 bases of the junction left unmatched. In DNA, the CDR3 is TGCGCCAGCAGCTCCCACGGGACAGGGGCGGATACGCAGTATTTT. The encoded protein is CASSSHGTGADTQYF.

This chain joins TRBV4-1 and TRBJ1-3; no clear D gene. Per the germline V gene, CDR1 is MGHRA and CDR2 is YSYEKL. The CDR3 loop spans 15 amino acids. Trimming left V 0 bases short and J 0 bases short, with 6 bases between. The CDR3 protein is CASSQDTSSGNTIYF. Here the CDR3 DNA reads TGCGCCAGCAGCCAAGACACGAGCTCTGGAAACACCATATATTTT.

The rearrangement uses TRBV19 and TRBJ1-2; D is unclear. V was clipped by 5 bases and J by 1 base, with 11 bases between them. There are 14 residues in the CDR3. CDR1 and CDR2 (germline): LNHDA, SQIVND (reference sequence). DNA for the CDR3: TGTGCCAGTAGTTCAAGGAGCCTTAACTATGGCTACACCTTC. This translates into CASSSRSLNYGYTF. Filled out from reference TRBV19 and TRBJ1-2, the complete variable domain reads DGGITQSPKYLFRKEGQNVTLSCEQNLNHDAMYWYRQDPGQGLRLIYYSQIVNDFQKGDIAEGYSVSREKKESFPLTVTSAQKNPTAFYLCASSSRSLNYGYTFGSGTRLTVV.

The V and J genes are TRBV4-1 and TRBJ1-1; 8 nucleotides match TRBD1. V trimming: 2 bases; J trimming: 1 base; junction bases outside the gene matches: 6. CDR1 and CDR2 from the germline V gene are MGHRA and YSYEKL. This CDR3 is 16 amino acids long. CDR3 region: CASSQTRTGQNTEAFF. The CDR3 nucleotides are TGCGCCAGCAGCCAAACCAGGACAGGGCAGAACACTGAAGCTTTCTTT.

The genes are TRBV19 and TRBJ2-5, with 10 bases identical to TRBD2. V lost 5 bases to trimming and J lost 2 bases; unmatched junction nucleotides: 5. The CDR3 runs 15 residues. Germline CDR1 is LNHDA and CDR2 is SQIVND (reference sequence). CDR3 protein: CASSLAGARQETQYF. CDR3 DNA sequence: TGTGCCAGTAGTCTAGCGGGAGCAAGGCAAGAGACCCAGTACTTC.

The rearrangement uses TRBV18 and TRBJ2-7; unclear D gene. This CDR3 has 12 residues. CDR1 and CDR2 from the germline V gene are KGHSH and LQKENI. V dropped 5 bases and J dropped 3 bases, with 8 bases sitting between them. The CDR3 spells CASSNGSYEQYF. CDR3 DNA: TGTGCCAGCTCAAACGGTAGCTACGAGCAGTACTTC.

This sequence joins TRBV2 and TRBJ2-5; 10 nucleotides align to TRBD1. The length of the CDR3 is 18 residues. Germline V gives CDR1 SNHLY, CDR2 FYNNEI. Germline trimming cut 1 base from V and 4 bases from J; bases unmatched to any gene: 12. CDR3 residues: CASSEGLWTGGISETQYF. The CDR3 DNA reads TGTGCCAGCAGTGAAGGATTATGGACAGGGGGGATTTCAGAGACCCAGTACTTC.